The 25 T cell receptor beta chains below come from one sample, sequenced in a study of CXCR3-negative and CXCR3-positive naive CD8 T cells. The libraries of TRB cDNA were constructed through 5' RACE using UMI labels. TCRdb reanalyzed the 5' RACE reads and collapses them to one entry per CDR3 protein, without DNA. Its table lists 35,000 to 40,000 distinct CDR3 sequences. Sequencing used memory CD8+ T cells from blood. These receptors came from a human donor in good health. Some clones in this sample may be carry-over from other donors' samples.

The chain couples TRBV5-6 to TRBJ2-2; no DNA is available, so the TRBD1 call from TCRdb remains unchecked. The germline CDR1 and CDR2 sequences are SGHDT and YYEEEE. The CDR3 spans 15 residues. Here the CDR3 reads CASSSRQAGIGELFF.

The genes are TRBV6-6 and TRBJ1-1; TCRdb proposes TRBD1, but this gene call is untestable without DNA. This CDR3 spans 11 amino acids. Germline loops: CDR1 MNHNY, CDR2 SVGAGI (reference sequence). The CDR3 sequence is CASQPPPEAFF.

The chain uses TRBV3-1 and TRBJ2-1; TCRdb returns TRBD1, unconfirmable since there is no DNA. CDR1 is LGHDT, CDR2 YNNKEL, per germline (reference sequence). This CDR3 is 16 amino acids long. The CDR3 region is CASSQDDGGFYNEQFF.

This clonotype ranks as medium-sized in terms of frequency. This chain connects TRBV10-3 to TRBJ2-1; checking the TCRdb D call of TRBD2 is not possible without DNA. Germline V lookup: CDR1 ENHRY, CDR2 SYGVKD. The CDR3 extends over 12 amino acids. CDR3 loop: CAIRDLADEQFF.

This clonotype counts as medium-sized by frequency. The chain recombines TRBV3-1 with TRBJ2-5; no DNA is available, so the TRBD2 call from TCRdb remains unchecked. This CDR3 is built from 15 residues. Germline V gene sequence: CDR1 LGHDT, CDR2 YNNKEL (reference sequence). CDR3 loop: CASSQGSGDQETQYF.

V gene TRBV5-1 combines with J gene TRBJ2-1. This CDR3 comprises 15 residues. Germline CDR1 is SGHRS and CDR2 is YFSETQ. This CDR3 is CASSSGQGAGDEQFF.

The rearrangement links TRBV5-6 to TRBJ2-2; lacking DNA, the TRBD2 call made by TCRdb goes unchecked. Germline V lookup: CDR1 SGHDT, CDR2 YYEEEE. The CDR3 loop spans 20 amino acids. CDR3 region: CASSSRIGLAGDVETGELFF.

This chain uses TRBV27 with TRBJ1-6; as DNA is missing, the TRBD1 call by TCRdb cannot be tested. Germline CDR1 and CDR2: MNHEY and SMNVEV (reference sequence). This CDR3 has 18 residues. The CDR3 reads CASSHTGVLSSYNSPLHF.

CDR3 amino acids: CASSDSLVPYEQYF. The chain combines TRBV25-1 with TRBJ2-7; TCRdb lists TRBD2, though no DNA is available to test this call. Germline CDR1 MGHDK, CDR2 SYGVNS. The CDR3 runs 14 residues.

This sequence joins TRBV7-9 and TRBJ2-5; TCRdb picks TRBD1, but there is no DNA to check that call. CDR3 length: 17 residues. The germline gives CDR1 SEHNR, CDR2 FQNEAQ (reference sequence). The chain's CDR3 is CASSLLQGALTWETQYF.

V is TRBV10-3 and J is TRBJ2-1; absent DNA, TCRdb's TRBD2 call cannot be checked. This CDR3 is built from 15 residues. The germline CDR1 and CDR2 sequences are ENHRY and SYGVKD. CDR3 region: CAISPGTSRNNEQFF.

The chain joins TRBV12-3 or TRBV12-4 to TRBJ2-7. The CDR3 has 13 amino acids. The CDR3 reads CASSPASTYEQYF.

The CDR3 reads CATREGLAGGAYNEQFF. The J gene is TRBJ2-1, the V gene TRBV28; no DNA is available, so the TRBD2 call from TCRdb remains unchecked. CDR3 length: 17 residues. The germline CDR1 and CDR2 sequences are MDHEN and SYDVKM.

The gene calls are TRBV11-2 and TRBJ2-1. The CDR3 is made up of 15 amino acids. The germline V gene encodes CDR1 SGHAT and CDR2 FQNNGV. CDR3 amino acids: CASSLRQEINNEQFF.

V gene TRBV10-3 combines with J gene TRBJ2-5; TCRdb indicates TRBD1, and absent DNA this call remains unverified. In germline, CDR1 is ENHRY, CDR2 SYGVKD. The length of the CDR3 is 15 residues. CDR3 region: CAISESSRGGETQYF.

V usage is TRBV4-2 and J usage is TRBJ2-2; the TCRdb call, TRBD1, lacks DNA for checking. The CDR3 extends over 17 amino acids. CDR1 is LGHNA, CDR2 YNFKEQ, per germline. The CDR3 protein is CASSQEQRAKNTGELFF.

This rearrangement joins TRBV5-1 to TRBJ2-2; no DNA is available, so the TRBD1 call from TCRdb remains unchecked. CDR1 is SGHRS and CDR2 is YFSETQ in the germline V gene. The CDR3 sequence is 15 residues long. CDR3 protein: CASSFGGGDTGELFF.

The chain couples TRBV20-1 to TRBJ2-3. Germline CDR1 DFQATT, CDR2 SNEGSKA (reference sequence). This CDR3 spans 12 amino acids. CDR3 sequence: CSAREVADTQYF.

This rearrangement joins TRBV20-1 to TRBJ2-7. CDR1 and CDR2 from the germline V gene are DFQATT and SNEGSKA (reference sequence). There are 15 residues in the CDR3. This chain's CDR3 is CSARDVSGSSYEQYF.

This chain connects TRBV20-1 to TRBJ1-1; TCRdb names TRBD1, which stays unverified in the absence of DNA. This CDR3 comprises 13 residues. Germline V gene lookup returns CDR1 DFQATT and CDR2 SNEGSKA (reference sequence). This CDR3 reads CSASGGSNTEAFF.

The chain employs TRBV6-5 and TRBJ1-4; TCRdb names TRBD1, which stays unverified in the absence of DNA. The CDR3 has 13 amino acids. CDR1 and CDR2 (germline): MNHEY, SVGAGI. CDR3 protein: CASSYGGLEKLFF.

This rearrangement joins TRBV29-1 to TRBJ2-7. The length of the CDR3 is 12 residues. Germline loops: CDR1 SQVTM, CDR2 ANQGSEA. CDR3: CSVEAQNYEQYF.

This rearrangement joins TRBV29-1 to TRBJ2-7; TCRdb outputs TRBD2, but without DNA this stays unchecked. The length of the CDR3 is 13 residues. Per germline, CDR1 SQVTM and CDR2 ANQGSEA. CDR3 in amino acids: CSVAGGYPYEQYF.

V usage is TRBV7-9 and J usage is TRBJ2-1. The CDR3 contains 14 residues. CDR1 and CDR2 (germline): SEHNR, FQNEAQ (reference sequence). The CDR3 region is CASNEQGLYNEQFF.

The V call is TRBV6-1, the J call TRBJ2-5; the TRBD1 assignment by TCRdb is unverifiable without DNA. The CDR3 runs 15 residues. CDR1 is MNHNS, CDR2 SASEGT, per germline. This CDR3 reads CASSEAGGSKATQYF.